This is a list of T cell receptor beta chains from one sample in a study of T cells in Graves' hyperthyroidism and ophthalmopathy. TCRdb redid the calling of the multiplex PCR reads with MiXCR, one entry per CDR3 protein. The data hold roughly 570,000 distinct CDR3 sequences, with around 42% observed a single time. The sample was peripheral blood or thyroid tissue (not recorded which). The receptors here all came from a woman between 18 and 30 years old with Graves' hyperthyroidism. The CDR3 runs from the conserved cysteine through the conserved F or W. A D gene is named only where the DNA matches it firmly.

v_call	d_call	j_call	cdr3_aa
TRBV25-1	TRBD2	TRBJ2-7	CASSATSANYEQYF
TRBV20-1	.	TRBJ2-7	CSARDRQKLPYEQYF
TRBV29-1	.	TRBJ2-1	CSVPASAVLLEQFF
TRBV12-3/TRBV12-4	.	TRBJ2-7	CASSLLGASSYEQYF
TRBV12-3/TRBV12-4	TRBD1	TRBJ2-7	CASSPHGDSVYEQYF
TRBV19	.	TRBJ1-4	CANRIAGGGLKKLFF
TRBV4-1	.	TRBJ2-2	CASSQDGQGDTGELFF
TRBV6-5	.	TRBJ1-2	CASSNARDAVFYGYTF
TRBV9	.	TRBJ2-6	CASSVSPGNYGANVLTF
TRBV12-3/TRBV12-4	.	TRBJ1-5	CASRDKTGSSEHF
TRBV20-1	.	TRBJ2-5	CSATSGTRSETQYF
TRBV2	.	TRBJ2-1	CASNFGGSYNEQFF
TRBV7-2	.	TRBJ1-1	CASSLELDTEAFF
TRBV2	.	TRBJ2-6	CASSELGWMGTEAF
TRBV5-4	TRBD2	TRBJ2-2	CASSSGTSGRWGTGELFF
TRBV2	TRBD2	TRBJ2-2	CATTERLAGTNTGELFF